These T cell receptor beta chains were read from a single sample in a study of cytomegalovirus exposure and HLA in healthy donors. Sequenced by immunoSEQ multiplex PCR; TCRdb stores in-frame clones only, minus some. The table lists 100,000 to 150,000 clones, approximately 84% of them singletons, with around 4% in the top ten. Sequencing used PBMCs. All receptors derive from a man younger than 35 in good health and CMV-seropositive. Each CDR3 is given with its conserved first and last residue. The D gene is left open where the match is weak. Part of the rows lack a size; the others show once, few, many or a class for expanded clones.

.	TRBJ2-7	TRBV7-9	.	CASSLASGVNEQYF	TGTGCCAGCAGCTTAGCGTCAGGGGTTAACGAGCAGTACTTC
.	TRBJ1-1	TRBV11-3	few	CASSSLGGAFF	TGTGCCAGCAGCTCACTAGGGGGAGCTTTCTTT
.	TRBJ1-5	TRBV14	once	CASRGKTTRELESQHF	TGTGCCAGCAGGGGAAAAACAACCAGGGAATTGGAGTCCCAGCATTTT
.	TRBJ2-1	TRBV2	.	CASSDGYGEQFF	TGTGCCAGCAGCGACGGGTATGGTGAGCAGTTCTTC
.	TRBJ2-7	TRBV7-9	few	CASSLQGTYEQYF	TGTGCCAGCAGCCTCCAGGGGACCTACGAGCAGTACTTC
.	TRBJ1-2	TRBV6-1	.	CASKDLDSNYGYTF	TGTGCCAGCAAAGATTTGGACAGCAACTATGGCTACACCTTC
.	TRBJ1-3	TRBV5-4	few	CASSPGTGNTIYF	TGTGCCAGCAGCCCAGGGACTGGAAACACCATATATTTT
.	TRBJ2-2	TRBV19	.	CASELSGELFF	TGTGCCAGTGAGCTTTCCGGGGAGCTGTTTTTT
TRBD2	TRBJ2-5	TRBV27	.	CASSLMGAGGGETQYF	TGTGCCAGCAGTTTAATGGGGGCGGGGGGCGGCGAGACCCAGTACTTC
TRBD1	TRBJ1-1	TRBV12-5	.	CASGLVRGTGLMNTEAFF	TGTGCTAGTGGTTTGGTACGGGGGACAGGCTTAATGAACACTGAAGCTTTCTTT
.	TRBJ2-2	TRBV7-9	.	CASSLVSGYTGELFF	TGTGCCAGCAGCTTAGTTTCGGGGTACACCGGGGAGCTGTTTTTT
.	TRBJ1-1	TRBV27	.	CASSLSAGTYTEAFF	TGTGCCAGCAGTTTATCGGCAGGGACTTATACTGAAGCTTTCTTT
.	TRBJ1-1	TRBV6-1	.	CASRRDLQHNTEAFF	TGTGCCAGCAGGCGGGACCTACAGCACAACACTGAAGCTTTCTTT
.	TRBJ1-4	TRBV6-1	.	CASSEPTYNEKLFF	TGTGCCAGCAGTGAACCTACCTATAATGAAAAACTGTTTTTT
TRBD1	TRBJ2-1	TRBV5-6	.	CASSSPGQGMNEQFF	TGTGCCAGCAGCTCCCCGGGACAGGGGATGAATGAGCAGTTCTTC
.	TRBJ1-5	TRBV30	.	CAWSVPGYYQPQHF	TGTGCCTGGAGTGTACCGGGGTACTATCAGCCCCAGCATTTT
TRBD2	TRBJ2-2	TRBV27	.	CASRSLRTSDNYWGTGELFF	TGTGCCAGCAGGAGTCTGAGGACTAGCGACAACTACTGGGGCACCGGGGAGCTGTTTTTT
.	TRBJ2-7	TRBV5-4	.	CASSLARGGNHASYEQYF	TGTGCCAGCAGCTTGGCCCGAGGAGGGAACCACGCCTCCTACGAGCAGTACTTC
.	TRBJ2-1	TRBV30	.	CAWSAQLNLREQFF	TGTGCCTGGAGTGCCCAACTCAATCTAAGAGAGCAGTTCTTC
.	TRBJ2-7	TRBV4-1	.	CASSQDDAPSSYEQYF	TGCGCCAGCAGCCAAGATGATGCCCCCAGCTCCTACGAGCAGTACTTC
TRBD1	TRBJ2-2	TRBV6-4	.	CASSDYQGAGGELFF	TGTGCCAGCAGTGACTACCAGGGGGCTGGCGGGGAGCTGTTTTTT
.	TRBJ1-2	TRBV10-3	.	CAISESSSGTRGYTF	TGTGCCATCAGTGAGTCGAGCTCGGGAACTCGGGGCTACACCTTC
TRBD1	TRBJ2-1	TRBV5-1	.	CASSLAVGQGAGGEQFF	TGCGCCAGCAGCTTGGCCGTGGGACAGGGGGCGGGAGGTGAGCAGTTCTTC
TRBD2	TRBJ2-1	TRBV14	.	CASSPSGPYNEQFF	TGTGCCAGCAGCCCTAGCGGGCCCTACAATGAGCAGTTCTTC
TRBD1	TRBJ2-7	TRBV7-9	.	CASSYGQGPSYEQYF	TGTGCCAGCAGCTACGGACAGGGACCCTCTTACGAGCAGTACTTC
.	TRBJ2-3	TRBV5-1	.	CASSWSGFTDTQYF	TGCGCCAGCAGCTGGAGCGGGTTCACAGATACGCAGTATTTT
.	TRBJ1-2	TRBV7-9	.	CASSLAPSTGLPGYTF	TGTGCCAGCAGCTTGGCCCCCTCTACAGGGCTCCCTGGCTACACCTTC
.	TRBJ1-5	TRBV7-8	.	CASSLGGGNQPQHF	TGTGCCAGCAGCTTAGGGGGGGGCAATCAGCCCCAGCATTTT
.	TRBJ2-7	TRBV7-6	.	CASSLYPEGEQYF	TGTGCCAGCAGCTTATATCCGGAGGGCGAGCAGTACTTC
TRBD2	TRBJ2-1	TRBV10-3	.	CAISGGTSGNNEQFF	TGTGCCATCAGTGGCGGGACTAGCGGAAACAATGAGCAGTTCTTC
TRBD2	TRBJ2-1	TRBV6-1	once	CASSAILKSFFGGDGEQFF	TGTGCCAGCAGTGCTATACTAAAAAGTTTTTTTGGGGGGGATGGGGAGCAGTTCTTC
TRBD1	TRBJ2-7	TRBV18	.	CASSPTGGGSSYEQYF	TGTGCCAGCTCACCAACAGGGGGCGGGAGCTCCTACGAGCAGTACTTC
.	TRBJ2-7	TRBV7-2	once	CASSLVSSSYEQYF	TGTGCCAGCAGCTTAGTTAGCAGCTCCTACGAGCAGTACTTC
.	TRBJ1-6	TRBV6-1	.	CASSDNRVDSPLHF	TGTGCCAGCAGTGATAACAGGGTTGATTCACCCCTCCACTTT
.	TRBJ1-2	TRBV5-1	few	CASSPSPNYGYTF	TGCGCCAGCAGCCCTAGTCCCAACTATGGCTACACCTTC
.	TRBJ1-1	TRBV18	.	CASSPPGGITEAFF	TGTGCCAGCTCACCACCTGGGGGCATTACTGAAGCTTTCTTT
TRBD2	TRBJ2-1	TRBV19	.	CASSRRTSAFHNEQFF	TGTGCCAGTAGCCGCCGGACTAGCGCGTTTCACAATGAGCAGTTCTTC
.	TRBJ2-6	TRBV4-3	.	CASSPRQDSGANVLTF	TGCGCCAGCAGCCCGCGACAGGACTCTGGGGCCAACGTCCTGACTTTC
TRBD1	TRBJ2-1	TRBV19	.	CASSMRRQGAHNEQFF	TGTGCCAGTAGCATGCGGCGTCAGGGGGCACACAATGAGCAGTTCTTC
.	TRBJ1-6	TRBV6-6	.	CASSEVSSYNSPLHF	TGTGCCAGCAGCGAGGTTAGCTCCTATAATTCACCCCTCCACTTT
.	TRBJ1-1	TRBV5-1	.	CASSMDGNTEAFF	TGCGCCAGCAGCATGGACGGGAACACTGAAGCTTTCTTT
.	TRBJ1-6	TRBV13	.	CASSLGWGYNSPPHF	TGTGCCAGCAGCTTAGGGTGGGGCTATAATTCACCCCCCCACTTT
TRBD1	TRBJ2-3	TRBV25-1	.	CASSESDRGRSDTQYF	TGTGCCAGCAGTGAATCCGACAGGGGGCGTTCAGATACGCAGTATTTT
.	TRBJ2-7	TRBV7-9	.	CASSRTGFSYEQYF	TGTGCCAGCAGCCGAACAGGGTTCTCCTACGAGCAGTACTTC
TRBD2	TRBJ2-5	TRBV5-6	.	CASSLGLAGVGQETQYF	TGTGCCAGCAGCCTGGGACTAGCGGGAGTGGGCCAAGAGACCCAGTACTTC
TRBD1	TRBJ1-1	TRBV7-8	.	CASSLLRGVNTEAFF	TGTGCCAGCAGCTTGCTCAGGGGGGTGAACACTGAAGCTTTCTTT
TRBD1	TRBJ2-7	TRBV12-5	once	CASGLRGAGGLGEQYF	TGTGCTAGTGGTTTGAGAGGGGCAGGGGGTCTGGGCGAGCAGTACTTC
.	TRBJ1-1	TRBV19	.	CASERDGMNTEAFF	TGTGCCAGTGAGAGGGATGGGATGAACACTGAAGCTTTCTTT
TRBD1	TRBJ1-1	TRBV4-1	few	CASSQGQGAVTEAFF	TGCGCCAGCAGCCAAGGACAGGGGGCGGTCACTGAAGCTTTCTTT
.	TRBJ2-7	TRBV30	.	CAWSKSTGYEQYF	TGTGCCTGGAGTAAATCCACAGGCTACGAGCAGTACTTC
TRBD1	TRBJ1-2	TRBV6-1	.	CATDRNYGYTF	TGTGCCACGGACAGGAACTATGGCTACACCTTC
TRBD2	TRBJ2-5	TRBV4-1	.	CASSRGMVRETQYF	TGCGCCAGCTCGCGGGGGATGGTGCGGGAGACCCAGTACTTC
TRBD1	TRBJ1-2	TRBV6-5	.	CASSPQGAVGYTF	TGTGCCAGCAGTCCCCAGGGGGCTGTTGGCTACACCTTC
.	TRBJ2-3	TRBV18	.	CASSPGLGTDTQYF	TGTGCCAGCTCACCGGGACTTGGCACAGATACGCAGTATTTT
TRBD2	TRBJ2-7	TRBV4-3	few	CASSQTIAGGSYEQYF	TGCGCCAGCAGCCAAACGATAGCGGGAGGGTCCTACGAGCAGTACTTC